This entry features one TCR beta chain sequence. The specificity of this receptor is unknown. Per-base quality was not reported, and no clone a single base away is much larger than it. This specimen belongs to a study of cytomegalovirus exposure and HLA in healthy donors (dated by TCRdb to 2016 to 2017). A note on the overall study: According to an earlier analysis of 587 of the donors, 200 million or so T cells yielded roughly 100 million unique TCR beta sequences and more than 250 Gb of sequence data. An early release that covered about 600 HLA-typed donors contained 300 to 350 gigabases of sequencing data and 70 million to 100 million unique TCR sequences. Of the approximately 400 genotyped donors, more than 75% were placed in the genetic ancestry cluster associated with self-reported Caucasian donors. The study was designed to test whether signatures of past pathogen exposure could be identified by cataloging public T cell receptors. The study used immunosequencing to profile the T cell repertoires of 666 subjects and linked those repertoires to cytomegalovirus serostatus. Along with the 666-subject first cohort, a separate validation cohort of over a hundred different subjects was used. To predict cytomegalovirus infection status, the study brought together high-throughput TCR immunosequencing, statistical association of individual TCRs with disease status, and machine learning. In a later analysis, previously published TCR beta repertoires from fewer than 750 donors were re-analyzed and high-resolution HLA genotyping was added so that TCR occurrence patterns could be studied. Rather than drawing on any new phenotypic data, the later analysis identified candidate immune exposures from TCR beta sequences and the way those sequences occurred across donors. An earlier analysis of several hundred of the donors used high-throughput TCR beta sequencing to judge whether each TCR beta V gene segment behaved as functional or pseudogenic. Donor age, sex, ethnicity and CMV serostatus were collected together with the repertoire data. A later genetic analysis took genome-wide SNP genotypes for about 55% of the roughly 670 donors and used that subset as a discovery cohort. Every discovery cohort repertoire had been produced on one sequencing platform. HLA typing covered class I and class II loci at four-digit resolution. Typing coverage differed by locus: A, B, C, DRB1 and DQB1 were typed in about 620-640 donors, DQA1 in roughly 510, DPA1 in roughly 590, and DPB1 in approximately 450. Roughly 5 DR-DQ haplotypes were treated as single units for association and clustering because of strong linkage in the cohort. Across roughly 420 genotyped donors of the cohort, an average of approximately 200,000 unique TCR beta nucleotide sequences per donor were sequenced, and approximately 19% of those sequences were non-productive.

What the authors observed across the whole study: In a later genetic analysis, fewer N-insertions in productive TCRs were reported among donors in an Asian-associated ancestry cluster than the roughly 640-donor mean. Presence/absence analyses assumed roughly uniform sequencing depth across donors, an assumption that may not hold. Only TCR beta chains were sequenced in this cohort, and the absence of alpha or paired-chain data limited detectable features. The classifier was reported to diagnose cytomegalovirus status with high specificity and sensitivity in both the original and validation cohorts. CMV serostatus was the only immune exposure information available for the cohort. Assigning TCR associations to individual alleles was difficult when HLA alleles, especially DR and DQ, strongly co-occurred. According to the authors, the approach could potentially be generalized to other disease states and immunological phenotypes. A cluster of highly shared sequence variants was judged likely to be a technical artifact of the sequencing pipeline. A later analysis associated some 17,000 TCR beta sequences with specific HLA alleles at a false discovery rate of 0.05. In a later genetic analysis, a missense DCLRE1C variant was associated with V-gene and J-gene trimming of TCR beta chains, and the association was replicated in an independent cohort. Compared with equally common non-associated chains, HLA-associated TCR beta chains in a later analysis were more clonally expanded and had lower generation probabilities. A further reported finding was that TCR beta sequences accurately predicted the HLA-A and HLA-B alleles for most subjects in the first cohort. HLA typing was unavailable for some donors at each locus, so association tests used only the typed subset. In an earlier analysis of some 640 of the donors, most TCR beta V segments were observed in productive rearrangements about 90% or about 30% of the time, broadly matching IMGT annotations. In vitro tests confirmed that a few of the cytomegalovirus-associated TCR beta chains recognize cytomegalovirus antigens. Linkage disequilibrium might explain the correlated functional status among segregating V segments, but an unknown experimental factor could not be excluded. The study gave a list of over 150 TCR beta chains associated with cytomegalovirus. Most TCR sequences were observed very rarely across donors, whereas some public TCRs were present in many individuals. The 87-base-pair reads could not distinguish some IMGT-functional V segments, including TRBV6-2 and TRBV6-3, so those segments were excluded. Around 16 rarely observed V segments, including chromosome 9 orphons, were excluded from the earlier analysis of about 500 of the donors because counts were too low. In a later analysis, the rate of TCR association differed among HLA loci, with DRB1 alleles having the most associated TCRs and HLA-C alleles having the fewest. Several of the top co-occurrence clusters appeared to be linked to parvovirus B19, influenza, CMV and Epstein-Barr virus, according to a later analysis. In a later analysis, most CMV-associated TCR beta chains were found to appear HLA-restricted, with HLA associations seemingly driven largely by CMV exposure.

As encoded in the germline V gene, CDR1 is MGHDK while CDR2 is SYGVNS. The CDR3 starts with the cysteine, ends with the phenylalanine, and has 16 residues. Only the CDR3 part of the read is kept: 48 bases, read in frame from the first base. V is cut back by 3 bases and J by 10 bases, with 10 bases in the junction unmatched. The cohort consisted of more than 650 healthy bone marrow donors. All cohort members were sampled while nominally healthy, although unrecorded immune exposures were likely present. Of the 700 or so cohort members, about 280 had positive CMV serostatus and about 360 had negative CMV serostatus, and CMV serostatus was not recorded for the donor. Each donor provided a peripheral blood sample, and peripheral blood mononuclear cells were used for TCR beta sequencing. Genomic DNA extraction from the blood cell samples was performed with the Qiagen DNeasy Blood Extraction Kit. The library was produced with the immunoSEQ multiplex PCR assay. For the multiplex PCR, a mixture combining 60 forward primers for TCR Vbeta segments and 13 reverse primers for TCR Jbeta segments was used. The CDR3 region of rearranged TCR beta genes was amplified from genomic DNA with a multiplex PCR assay. The amplified TCR beta libraries were sequenced on the Illumina HiSeq System as 87-base-pair reads. The study's processing was this. Across the 670 or so repertoires, a later analysis counted tens of millions of unique TCR beta chains, around 10 million of which were shared by at least two donors. A nearest-neighbor algorithm error-corrected the raw reads and collapsed the reads into unique sequences, merging closely related sequences to remove PCR and sequencing errors. V, D and J gene segments were assigned by aligning CDR3 sequences to IMGT reference sequences. For a sequence to be retained, a match of at least six nucleotides to both a V gene segment and a J gene segment was required. A rearrangement was called productive if the CDR3 had no stop codons and remained in frame with V and J, and every other rearrangement was called non-productive. Following IMGT convention, CDR3 was defined as the stretch from the second conserved V-encoded cysteine to the conserved J-encoded phenylalanine. The earlier analysis of 450 to 750 of the donors excluded any sequence lacking an unambiguous match to a single V gene segment. An earlier analysis of 500 to 600 of the donors classified V segments as functional when productive rearrangements were above 56.7% and as segregating when the standard deviation between donors was above 5%. A statistical classification framework was built to diagnose cytomegalovirus status from the catalog of TCR beta chain sequences. A later analysis assigned V and J genes by comparing TCR nucleotide sequences with IMGT/GENE-DB human TR gene sequences. A later analysis assigned CDR3 sequences and most-parsimonious VDJ recombination scenarios with the TCRdist pipeline. In a later analysis, each TCR beta chain was defined by its CDR3 amino acid sequence together with its V-gene family, and reads lacking a unique V-gene family were excluded. To address suspected cross-contamination and a sequencing artifact, a later analysis removed approximately 590 highly shared, low-generation-probability nucleotide sequences. For each public chain, a later analysis derived a clonal expansion index from normalized ranks of inferred template counts within each repertoire. Generation probabilities in a later analysis came from a VDJ recombination model fitted to out-of-frame rearrangements, and those results were checked against IGoR. A later analysis scored TCR-TCR, TCR-HLA and TCR-CMV co-occurrence with hypergeometric tests, applying a repertoire-size bias correction to TCR pairs. A later analysis estimated false discovery rates by permuting HLA or CMV assignments 20 times. In a later analysis, co-occurring TCRs were grouped using DBSCAN, and TCRdist sequence similarity was added for clustering within HLA-allele-positive subsets. Repertoires with fewer than 30,000 or more than 120,000 public chains were left out of co-occurrence clustering, as were four to six repertoires with anomalous nucleotide sharing. The source is immuneACCESS, and TCRdb retained only in-frame sequences with V and J called. Part of the clones is not carried over; for the studies checked, unresolved V genes explain less than half of this, and the remainder is unexplained. The DNA gave D and trimming, while V, J and clone size come from that table. Counted in this sample were roughly 130,000 clones; about three quarters of them appeared once. The ten largest clonotypes hold about 0.94% of the sample.

This receptor chain uses TRBV25-1 and TRBJ1-6, and 9 bases in between align with TRBD1. The sequence was collected from a human donor in good health. The sequenced sample was PBMCs. Read as DNA, the sequence is TGTGCCAGCAGTGACCTCAGAGGGACAGGGACCTCACCCCTCCACTTT. It translates to CASSDLRGTGTSPLHF.